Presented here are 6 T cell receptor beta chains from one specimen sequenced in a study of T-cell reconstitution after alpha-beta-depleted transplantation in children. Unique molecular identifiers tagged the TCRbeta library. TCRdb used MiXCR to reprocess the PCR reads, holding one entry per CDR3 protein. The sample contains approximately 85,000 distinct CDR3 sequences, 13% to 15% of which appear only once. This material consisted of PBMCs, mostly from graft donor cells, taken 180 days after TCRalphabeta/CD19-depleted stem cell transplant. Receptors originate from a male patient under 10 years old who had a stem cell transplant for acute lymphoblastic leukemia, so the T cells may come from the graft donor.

This CDR3 reads CASSYLGSEQYF. The CDR3 region has the DNA TGTGCCAGCAGTTACCTCGGGTCCGAGCAGTACTTC. V gene TRBV6-5 combines with J gene TRBJ2-7; the D is unclear. Germline V CDR1 and CDR2: MNHEY, SVGAGI. This CDR3 has 12 residues. Trimming stripped 2 bases from V and 6 bases from J, with 8 bases between.

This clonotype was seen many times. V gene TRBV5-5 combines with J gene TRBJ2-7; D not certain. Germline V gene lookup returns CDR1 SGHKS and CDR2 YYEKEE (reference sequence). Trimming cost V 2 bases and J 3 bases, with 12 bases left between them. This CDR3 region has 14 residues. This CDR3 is CASSLMGQIYEQYF. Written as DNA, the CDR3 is TGTGCCAGCAGCTTAATGGGCCAGATCTACGAGCAGTACTTC.

CDR3 DNA sequence: TGCGCCAGCAGCCAAGAAAAGGTTTGGGAGACCCAGTACTTC. It is translated as CASSQEKVWETQYF. This chain uses TRBV4-3 with TRBJ2-5; D not resolved. V was clipped by 0 bases and J by 5 bases, with 10 bases between them. Germline-derived CDR1 and CDR2 are LGHNA and YSLEER. The CDR3 is 14 residues long.

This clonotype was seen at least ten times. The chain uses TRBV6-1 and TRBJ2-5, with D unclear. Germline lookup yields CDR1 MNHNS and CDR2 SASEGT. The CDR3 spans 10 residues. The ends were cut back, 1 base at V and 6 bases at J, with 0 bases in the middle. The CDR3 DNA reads TGTGCCAGCAGTGAAGAGACCCAGTACTTC. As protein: CASSEETQYF.

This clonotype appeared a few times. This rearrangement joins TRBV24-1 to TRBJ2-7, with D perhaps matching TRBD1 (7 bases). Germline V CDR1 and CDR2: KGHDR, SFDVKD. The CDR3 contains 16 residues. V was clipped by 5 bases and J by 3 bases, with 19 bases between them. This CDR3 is CATSGRGRQGVYEQYF. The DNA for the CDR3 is TGTGCCACCAGTGGCCGGGGGAGACAGGGAGTCTACGAGCAGTACTTC.

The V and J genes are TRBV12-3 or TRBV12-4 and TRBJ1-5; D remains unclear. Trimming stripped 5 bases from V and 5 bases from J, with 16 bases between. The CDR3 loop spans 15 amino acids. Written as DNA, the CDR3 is TGTGCCAGCAGTGGGCATCGGACGAGGGATCAGCCCCAGCATTTT. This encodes CASSGHRTRDQPQHF.